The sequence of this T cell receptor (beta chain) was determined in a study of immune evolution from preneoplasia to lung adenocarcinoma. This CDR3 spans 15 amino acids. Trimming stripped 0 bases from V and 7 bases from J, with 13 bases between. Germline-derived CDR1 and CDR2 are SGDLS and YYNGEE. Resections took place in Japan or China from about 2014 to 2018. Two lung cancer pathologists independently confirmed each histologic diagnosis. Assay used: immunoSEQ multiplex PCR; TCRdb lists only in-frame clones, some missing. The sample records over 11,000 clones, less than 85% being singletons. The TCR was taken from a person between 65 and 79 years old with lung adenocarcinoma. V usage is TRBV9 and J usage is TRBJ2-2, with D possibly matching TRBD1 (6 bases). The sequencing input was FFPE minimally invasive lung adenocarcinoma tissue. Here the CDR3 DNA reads TGTGCCAGCAGCGTAGGGGGGCGGATGAACGGGGAGCTGTTTTTT. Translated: CASSVGGRMNGELFF.